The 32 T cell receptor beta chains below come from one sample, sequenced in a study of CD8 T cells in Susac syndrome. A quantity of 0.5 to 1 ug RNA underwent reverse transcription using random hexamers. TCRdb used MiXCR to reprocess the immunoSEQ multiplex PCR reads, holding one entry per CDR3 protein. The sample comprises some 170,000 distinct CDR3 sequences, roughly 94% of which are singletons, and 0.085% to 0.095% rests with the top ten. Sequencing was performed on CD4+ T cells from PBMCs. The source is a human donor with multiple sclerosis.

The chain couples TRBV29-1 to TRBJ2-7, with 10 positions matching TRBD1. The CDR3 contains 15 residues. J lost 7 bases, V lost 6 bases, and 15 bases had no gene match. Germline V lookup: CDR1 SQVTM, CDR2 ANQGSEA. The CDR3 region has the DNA TGCAGCGTGGCCCCCGGGACAGGGGCAACCGCTGAGCAGTACTTC. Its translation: CSVAPGTGATAEQYF.

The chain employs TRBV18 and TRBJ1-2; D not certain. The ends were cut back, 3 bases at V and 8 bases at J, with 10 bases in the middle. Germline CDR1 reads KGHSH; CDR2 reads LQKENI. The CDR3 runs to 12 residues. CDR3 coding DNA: TGTGCCAGCTCACCCAATCTGGGCGGCTACACCTTC. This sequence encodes CASSPNLGGYTF.

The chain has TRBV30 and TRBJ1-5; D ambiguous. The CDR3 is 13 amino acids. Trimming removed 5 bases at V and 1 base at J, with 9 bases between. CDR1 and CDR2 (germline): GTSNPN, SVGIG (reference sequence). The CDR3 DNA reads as TGTGCCTGGGGAACAAGGAGCAATCAGCCCCAGCATTTT. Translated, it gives CAWGTRSNQPQHF. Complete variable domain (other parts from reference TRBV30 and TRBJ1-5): SQTIHQWPATLVQPVGSPLSLECTVEGTSNPNLYWYRQAAGRGLQLLFYSVGIGQISSEVPQNLSASRPQDRQFILSSKKLLLSDSGFYLCAWGTRSNQPQHFGDGTRLSIL.

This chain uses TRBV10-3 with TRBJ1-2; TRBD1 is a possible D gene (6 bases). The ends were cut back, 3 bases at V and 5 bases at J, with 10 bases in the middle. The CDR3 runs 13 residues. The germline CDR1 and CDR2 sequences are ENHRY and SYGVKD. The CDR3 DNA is TGTGCCATCAGTGAAGGACAGAGATATGGCTACACCTTC. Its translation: CAISEGQRYGYTF.

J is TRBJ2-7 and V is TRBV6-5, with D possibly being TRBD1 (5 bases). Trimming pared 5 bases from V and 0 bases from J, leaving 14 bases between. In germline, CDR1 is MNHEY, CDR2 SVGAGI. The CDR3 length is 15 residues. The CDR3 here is CASSPQRGSSYEQYF. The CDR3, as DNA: TGTGCCAGCAGTCCCCAAAGGGGAAGCTCCTACGAGCAGTACTTC.

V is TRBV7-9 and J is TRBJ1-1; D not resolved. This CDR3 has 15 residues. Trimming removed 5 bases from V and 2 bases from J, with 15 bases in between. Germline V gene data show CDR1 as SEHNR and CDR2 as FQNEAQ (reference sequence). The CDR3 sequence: CASSPQGRGNTEAFF. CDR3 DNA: TGTGCCAGCAGCCCCCAAGGGCGGGGAAACACTGAAGCTTTCTTT.

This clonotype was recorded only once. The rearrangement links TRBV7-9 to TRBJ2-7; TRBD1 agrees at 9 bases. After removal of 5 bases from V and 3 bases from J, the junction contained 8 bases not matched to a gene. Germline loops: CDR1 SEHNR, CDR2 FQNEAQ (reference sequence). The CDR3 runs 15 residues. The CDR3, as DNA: TGTGCCAGCAGCCCATTAGGGACAGGGAGCTACGAGCAGTACTTC. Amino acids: CASSPLGTGSYEQYF.

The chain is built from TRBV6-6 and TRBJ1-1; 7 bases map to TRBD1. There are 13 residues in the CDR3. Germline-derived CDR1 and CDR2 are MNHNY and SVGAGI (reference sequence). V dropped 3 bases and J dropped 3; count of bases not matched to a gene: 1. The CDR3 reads CASSYDRDTEAFF. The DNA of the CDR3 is TGTGCCAGCAGTTATGACAGGGACACTGAAGCTTTCTTT.

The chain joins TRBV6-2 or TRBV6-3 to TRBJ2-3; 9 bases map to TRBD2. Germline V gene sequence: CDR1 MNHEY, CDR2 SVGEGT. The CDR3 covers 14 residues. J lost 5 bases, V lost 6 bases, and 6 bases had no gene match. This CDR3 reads CASSRLAGQDTQYF. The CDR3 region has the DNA TGTGCCAGCAGCCGTCTAGCGGGGCAAGATACGCAGTATTTT.

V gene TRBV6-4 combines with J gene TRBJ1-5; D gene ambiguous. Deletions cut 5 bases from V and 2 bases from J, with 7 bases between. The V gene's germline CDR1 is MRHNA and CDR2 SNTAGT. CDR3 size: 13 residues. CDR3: CASSTLGNQPQHF. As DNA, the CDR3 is TGTGCCAGCAGTACACTGGGCAATCAGCCCCAGCATTTT.

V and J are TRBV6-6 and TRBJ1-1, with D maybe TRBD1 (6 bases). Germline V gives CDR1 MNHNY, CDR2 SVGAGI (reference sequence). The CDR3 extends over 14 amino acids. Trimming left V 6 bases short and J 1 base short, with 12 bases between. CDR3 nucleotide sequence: TGTGCCAGCAGACCCCCAGGGGCGAACACTGAAGCTTTCTTT. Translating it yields CASRPPGANTEAFF.

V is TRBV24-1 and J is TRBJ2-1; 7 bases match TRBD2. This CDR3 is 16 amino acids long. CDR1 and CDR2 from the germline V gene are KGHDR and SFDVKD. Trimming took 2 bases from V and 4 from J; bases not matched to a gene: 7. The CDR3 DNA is TGTGCCACCAGTGATTCTTCAGCGGGACGTTACAATGAGCAGTTCTTC. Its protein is CATSDSSAGRYNEQFF.

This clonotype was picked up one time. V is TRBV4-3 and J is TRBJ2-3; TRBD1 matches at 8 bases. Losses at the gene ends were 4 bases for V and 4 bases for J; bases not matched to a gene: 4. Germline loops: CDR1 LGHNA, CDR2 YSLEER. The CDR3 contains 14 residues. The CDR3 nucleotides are TGCGCCAGCAGCCGTTTGACAGGGGCAGATACGCAGTATTTT. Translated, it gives CASSRLTGADTQYF.

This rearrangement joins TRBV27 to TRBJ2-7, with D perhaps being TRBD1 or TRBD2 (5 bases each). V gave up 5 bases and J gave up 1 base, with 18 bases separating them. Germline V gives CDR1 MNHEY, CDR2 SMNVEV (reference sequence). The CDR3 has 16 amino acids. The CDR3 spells CASSHPSGTASYEQYF. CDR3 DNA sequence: TGTGCCAGCAGTCACCCATCAGGGACCGCGTCCTACGAGCAGTACTTC.

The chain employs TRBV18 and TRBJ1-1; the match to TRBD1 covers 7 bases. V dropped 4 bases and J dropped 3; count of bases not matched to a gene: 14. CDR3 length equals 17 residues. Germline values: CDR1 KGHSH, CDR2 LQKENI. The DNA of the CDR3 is TGTGCCAGCTCACAAGCTACCTCGGACAGGCGGGACACTGAAGCTTTCTTT. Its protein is CASSQATSDRRDTEAFF.

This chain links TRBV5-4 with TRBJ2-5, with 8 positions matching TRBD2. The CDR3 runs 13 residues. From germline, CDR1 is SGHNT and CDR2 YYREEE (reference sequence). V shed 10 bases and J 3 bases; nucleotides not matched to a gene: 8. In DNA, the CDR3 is TGTGCCTCCACCAGGCGGGAGGAAGAGACCCAGTACTTC. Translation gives CASTRREEETQYF.

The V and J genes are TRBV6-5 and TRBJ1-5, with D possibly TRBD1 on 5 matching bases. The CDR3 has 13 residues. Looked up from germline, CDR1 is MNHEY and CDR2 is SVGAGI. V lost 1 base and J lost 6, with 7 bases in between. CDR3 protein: CASSYYGGQPQHF. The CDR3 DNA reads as TGTGCCAGCAGTTACTATGGGGGTCAGCCCCAGCATTTT.

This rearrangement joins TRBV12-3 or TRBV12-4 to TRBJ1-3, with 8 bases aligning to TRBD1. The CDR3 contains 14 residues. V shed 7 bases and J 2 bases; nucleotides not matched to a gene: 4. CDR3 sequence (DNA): TGTGCCAGCACCCTACAGGGGGCTGGAAACACCATATATTTT. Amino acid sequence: CASTLQGAGNTIYF.

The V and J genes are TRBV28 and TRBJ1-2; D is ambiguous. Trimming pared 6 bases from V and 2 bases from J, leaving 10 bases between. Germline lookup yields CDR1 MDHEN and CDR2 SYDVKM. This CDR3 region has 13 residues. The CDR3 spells CASSPPGNYGYTF. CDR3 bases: TGTGCCAGCAGCCCCCCGGGAAACTATGGCTACACCTTC.

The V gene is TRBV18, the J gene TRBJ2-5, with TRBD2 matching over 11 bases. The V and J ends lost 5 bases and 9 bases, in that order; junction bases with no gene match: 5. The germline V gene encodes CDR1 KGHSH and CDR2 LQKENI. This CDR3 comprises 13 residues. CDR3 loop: CASSSGLAEPQYF. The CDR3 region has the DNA TGTGCCAGCTCATCGGGACTAGCGGAGCCCCAGTACTTC.

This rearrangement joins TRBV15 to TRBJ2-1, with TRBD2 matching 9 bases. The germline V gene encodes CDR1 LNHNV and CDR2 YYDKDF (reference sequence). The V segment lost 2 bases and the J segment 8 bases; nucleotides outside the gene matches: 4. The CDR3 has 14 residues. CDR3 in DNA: TGTGCCACCAGCAGACTAGCGGGAAAAGATGAGCAGTTCTTC. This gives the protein CATSRLAGKDEQFF.

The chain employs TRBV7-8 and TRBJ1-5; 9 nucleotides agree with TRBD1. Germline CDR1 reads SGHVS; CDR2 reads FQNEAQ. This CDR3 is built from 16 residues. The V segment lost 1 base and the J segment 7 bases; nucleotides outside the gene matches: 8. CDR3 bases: TGTGCCAGCAGCTTAGGTTGGGGACAGGGCCCCCAGCCCCAGCATTTT. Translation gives CASSLGWGQGPQPQHF. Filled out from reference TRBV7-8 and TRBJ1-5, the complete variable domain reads GAGVSQSPRYKVAKRGQDVALRCDPISGHVSLFWYQQALGQGPEFLTYFQNEAQLDKSGLPSDRFFAERPEGSVSTLKIQRTQQEDSAVYLCASSLGWGQGPQPQHFGDGTRLSIL.

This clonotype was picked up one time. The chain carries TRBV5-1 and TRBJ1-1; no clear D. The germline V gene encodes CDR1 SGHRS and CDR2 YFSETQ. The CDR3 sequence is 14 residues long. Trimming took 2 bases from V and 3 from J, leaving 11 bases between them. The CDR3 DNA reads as TGCGCCAGCAGCTTCACAAGGGAGGACACTGAAGCTTTCTTT. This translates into CASSFTREDTEAFF. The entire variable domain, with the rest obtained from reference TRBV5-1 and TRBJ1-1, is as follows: KAGVTQTPRYLIKTRGQQVTLSCSPISGHRSVSWYQQTPGQGLQFLFEYFSETQRNKGNFPGRFSGRQFSNSRSEMNVSTLELGDSALYLCASSFTREDTEAFFGQGTRLTVV.

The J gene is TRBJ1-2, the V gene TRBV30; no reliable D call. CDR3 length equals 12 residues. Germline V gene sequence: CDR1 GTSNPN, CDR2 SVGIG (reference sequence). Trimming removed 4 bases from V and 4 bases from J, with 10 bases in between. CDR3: CAWTQNSYGYTF. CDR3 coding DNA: TGTGCCTGGACACAGAATTCCTATGGCTACACCTTC.

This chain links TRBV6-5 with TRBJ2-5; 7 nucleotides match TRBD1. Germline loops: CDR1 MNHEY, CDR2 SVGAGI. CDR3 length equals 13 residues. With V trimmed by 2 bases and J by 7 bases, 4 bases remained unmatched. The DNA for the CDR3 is TGTGCCAGCAGTTACCGGTCAGGGGGGACCCAGTACTTC. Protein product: CASSYRSGGTQYF.

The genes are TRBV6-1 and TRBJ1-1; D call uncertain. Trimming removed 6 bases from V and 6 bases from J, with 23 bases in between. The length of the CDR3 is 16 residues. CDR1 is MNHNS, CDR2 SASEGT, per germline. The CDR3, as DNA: TGTGCCAGCAGACCCACCCTGACACCTTCCAACGCTGAAGCTTTCTTT. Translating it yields CASRPTLTPSNAEAFF.

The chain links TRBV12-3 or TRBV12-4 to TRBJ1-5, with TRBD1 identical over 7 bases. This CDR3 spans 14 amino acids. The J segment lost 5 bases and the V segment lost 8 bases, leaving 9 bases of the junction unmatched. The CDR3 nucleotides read TGTGCCAGCCGCCCAGGCCAGGGGGATCAGCCCCAGCATTTT. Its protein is CASRPGQGDQPQHF.

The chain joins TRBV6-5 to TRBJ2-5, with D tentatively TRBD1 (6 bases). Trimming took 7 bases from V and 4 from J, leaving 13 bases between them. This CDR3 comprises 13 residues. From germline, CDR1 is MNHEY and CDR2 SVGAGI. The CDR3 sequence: CASTKEGGETQYF. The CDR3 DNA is TGTGCCAGCACCAAAGAAGGGGGAGAGACCCAGTACTTC.

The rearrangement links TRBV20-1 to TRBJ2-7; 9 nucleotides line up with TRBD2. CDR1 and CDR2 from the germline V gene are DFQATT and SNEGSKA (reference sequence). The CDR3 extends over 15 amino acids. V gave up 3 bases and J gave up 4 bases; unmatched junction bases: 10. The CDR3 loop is CSASNVLAGLYEQYF. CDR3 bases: TGCAGTGCTAGCAACGTACTAGCGGGCCTTTACGAGCAGTACTTC.

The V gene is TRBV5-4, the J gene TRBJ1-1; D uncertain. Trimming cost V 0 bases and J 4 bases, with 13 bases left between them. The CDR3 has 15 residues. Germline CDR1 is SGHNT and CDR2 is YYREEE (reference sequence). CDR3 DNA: TGTGCCAGCAGCTTGGCCAGCCTTGTAGGCACTGAAGCTTTCTTT. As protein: CASSLASLVGTEAFF.

The CDR3 DNA is TGTGCCAGCAGCTTTTTCTCCGAAGCTTTCTTT. Its translation: CASSFFSEAFF. The chain carries TRBV7-2 and TRBJ1-1; unclear D gene. Germline values: CDR1 SGHTA, CDR2 FQGNSA. The CDR3 contains 11 residues. The V and J ends lost 3 bases and 8 bases respectively, with 7 bases between them.

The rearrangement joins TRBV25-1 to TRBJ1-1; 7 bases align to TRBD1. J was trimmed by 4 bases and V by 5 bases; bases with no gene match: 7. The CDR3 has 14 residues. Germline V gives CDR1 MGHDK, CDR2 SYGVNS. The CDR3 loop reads CASSSRTGTTEAFF. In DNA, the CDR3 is TGTGCCAGCAGTTCCCGGACAGGTACCACTGAAGCTTTCTTT. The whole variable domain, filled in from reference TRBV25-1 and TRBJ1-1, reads EADIYQTPRYLVIGTGKKITLECSQTMGHDKMYWYQQDPGMELHLIHYSYGVNSTEKGDLSSESTVSRIRTEHFPLTLESARPSHTSQYLCASSSRTGTTEAFFGQGTRLTVV.